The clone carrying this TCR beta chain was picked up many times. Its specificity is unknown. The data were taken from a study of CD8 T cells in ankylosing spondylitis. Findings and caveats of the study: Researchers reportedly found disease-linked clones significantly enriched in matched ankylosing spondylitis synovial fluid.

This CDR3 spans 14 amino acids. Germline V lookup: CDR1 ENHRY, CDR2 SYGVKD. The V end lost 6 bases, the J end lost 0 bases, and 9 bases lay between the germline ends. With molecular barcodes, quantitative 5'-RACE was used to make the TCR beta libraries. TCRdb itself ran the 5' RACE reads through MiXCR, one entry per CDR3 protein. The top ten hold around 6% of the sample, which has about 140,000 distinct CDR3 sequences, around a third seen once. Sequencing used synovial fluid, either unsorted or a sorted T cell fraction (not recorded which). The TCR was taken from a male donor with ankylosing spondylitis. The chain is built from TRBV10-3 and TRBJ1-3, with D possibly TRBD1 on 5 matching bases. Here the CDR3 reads CAISGTDSGNTIYF. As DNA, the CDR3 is TGTGCCATCAGCGGGACGGACTCTGGAAACACCATATATTTT.